A single sample is the source of the 22 T cell receptor beta chains below, sequenced in a study of blood T cell repertoires in COVID-19 (dated by TCRdb to 2018 to 2021). The library relied on the immunoSEQ multiplex PCR assay. The table was pulled from immuneACCESS by TCRdb, which kept in-frame rearrangements only. Such tables lose some clones; where checked, under half of the loss comes from unresolved V genes, and the rest has no known cause. For this sample there are about 240,000 clones; roughly nine tenths appear just once. The ten top clones hold roughly 6.3% of the sample. Sequenced sample: peripheral blood. All receptors derive from a man aged 55-75 years with acute or convalescent COVID-19.

The chain recombines TRBV27 with TRBJ2-7, with 8 bases lining up with TRBD2. The CDR3 spans 13 residues. V was pared by 3 bases and J by 5 bases, with 3 bases of the junction left unmatched. Germline CDR1 is MNHEY and CDR2 is SMNVEV (reference sequence). For the CDR3, the DNA is TGTGCCAGCAGTTTCCGGGAGGGGGACGAGCAGTACTTC. This translates into CASSFREGDEQYF.

This chain links TRBV19 with TRBJ2-2; D uncertain. The CDR3 consists of 10 residues. V lost 10 bases and J 8 bases, leaving 8 bases between the germline ends. Germline-derived CDR1 and CDR2 are LNHDA and SQIVND (reference sequence). CDR3: CAKRSGELFF. In DNA form, the CDR3 reads TGTGCCAAGAGGTCTGGGGAGCTGTTTTTT.

The chain employs TRBV28 and TRBJ1-2; D is possibly TRBD1 (5 bases). Germline CDR1 reads MDHEN; CDR2 reads SYDVKM. With 5 bases removed from V and 1 base from J, the gap between germline ends came to 14 bases. The CDR3 contains 15 residues. The CDR3 spells CASSVASGNNYGYTF. CDR3 sequence (DNA): TGTGCCAGCAGTGTCGCTTCAGGGAATAACTATGGCTACACCTTC.

The CDR3, as DNA: TGTGCCAGTACCCCCCGCCCCGGGACAGGGGCCACTGAAGCTTTCTTT. Amino acid sequence: CASTPRPGTGATEAFF. The chain is built from TRBV19 and TRBJ1-1; TRBD1 agrees at 10 bases. From germline, CDR1 is LNHDA and CDR2 SQIVND (reference sequence). The J segment lost 4 bases and the V segment lost 7 bases, leaving 12 bases of the junction unmatched. This CDR3 spans 16 amino acids.

Only a few counts were recorded for this clone. Other DNA sequences from this sample encode an identical CDR3 as well. The genes are TRBV24-1 and TRBJ2-3, with D tentatively TRBD2 (5 bases). The V gene lost 1 base and the J gene lost 0 bases, with 10 bases spanning the gap. Germline lookup yields CDR1 KGHDR and CDR2 SFDVKD. CDR3 length equals 16 residues. The CDR3 DNA sequence: TGTGCCACCAGTGATTTCCCCAGAGGGAGCACAGATACGCAGTATTTT. It specifies CATSDFPRGSTDTQYF.

V gene TRBV6-5 combines with J gene TRBJ1-4; D gene ambiguous. The V gene's germline CDR1 is MNHEY and CDR2 SVGAGI. The CDR3 is made up of 15 amino acids. V shed 6 bases and J shed 6 bases, with 17 bases lying between them. The CDR3 nucleotides are TGTGCCAGCAGCCTCAGTGGAGGTTGGGATGAAAAACTGTTTTTT. Residues: CASSLSGGWDEKLFF.

This chain connects TRBV12-3 or TRBV12-4 to TRBJ2-7, with 11 bases fitting TRBD1. The CDR3 is made up of 13 amino acids. J lost 5 bases, V lost 4 bases, and 1 base had no gene match. The CDR3 region has the DNA TGTGCCAGCAGTTGGGACAGGGGGGACGAGCAGTACTTC. Translating it yields CASSWDRGDEQYF.

This clone was observed a handful of times. The V call is TRBV7-2, the J call TRBJ2-3, with D possibly being TRBD2 (6 bases). The V gene lost 3 bases and the J gene lost 3 bases, with 16 bases spanning the gap. The CDR3 covers 16 residues. Looked up from germline, CDR1 is SGHTA and CDR2 is FQGNSA. The CDR3 region has the DNA TGTGCCAGCAGCTTCGGAGTAACGGGAGTTACAGATACGCAGTATTTT. Translated, it gives CASSFGVTGVTDTQYF.

The sample holds one count of this clone. The chain uses TRBV18 and TRBJ2-6; D might be TRBD1 (6 bases). Per the germline V gene, CDR1 is KGHSH and CDR2 is LQKENI. The CDR3 consists of 19 residues. The V end was cut by 3 bases, the J end by 0 bases, with 18 bases between. CDR3 loop: CASSPGFMDSLSGANVLTF. The CDR3 nucleotides are TGTGCCAGCTCACCGGGGTTCATGGACAGCCTCTCTGGGGCCAACGTCCTGACTTTC.

This chain uses TRBV4-3 with TRBJ1-1; the D is unclear. CDR1 and CDR2 from the germline V gene are LGHNA and YSLEER. This CDR3 comprises 14 residues. Trimming left V 0 bases short and J 4 bases short, with 9 bases between. CDR3 in amino acids: CASSQEARGTEAFF. Written as DNA, the CDR3 is TGCGCCAGCAGCCAAGAAGCACGTGGCACTGAAGCTTTCTTT.

The chain recombines TRBV9 with TRBJ2-5; weak D call: TRBD2 (6 bases). V was pared by 4 bases and J by 3 bases, with 13 bases between. In germline, CDR1 is SGDLS, CDR2 YYNGEE. The CDR3 is 14 residues long. The CDR3 region has the DNA TGTGCCAGCAGCCCCGGACGGACTAAAGAGACCCAGTACTTC. Translating gives CASSPGRTKETQYF. The full variable domain, rest sourced from reference TRBV9 and TRBJ2-5, is DSGVTQTPKHLITATGQRVTLRCSPRSGDLSVYWYQQSLDQGLQFLIQYYNGEERAKGNILERFSAQQFPDLHSELNLSSLELGDSALYFCASSPGRTKETQYFGPGTRLLVL.

The chain couples TRBV9 to TRBJ1-1; D is possibly TRBD1 (5 bases). V was shortened by 0 bases and J by 6 bases, with 9 bases between the two germline ends. Germline V gives CDR1 SGDLS, CDR2 YYNGEE. There are 13 residues in the CDR3. The CDR3 region is CASSVVLGAEAFF. The CDR3 nucleotides are TGTGCCAGCAGCGTAGTTTTAGGGGCTGAAGCTTTCTTT.

This clone came up once. The rearrangement joins TRBV4-2 to TRBJ1-4, with unresolved D. The V end lost 0 bases, the J end lost 5 bases, and 10 bases lay between the germline ends. The CDR3 length is 15 residues. Germline CDR1 LGHNA, CDR2 YNFKEQ. The CDR3 region has the DNA TGTGCCAGCAGCCAAGACAGCCAGGAAAATGAAAAACTGTTTTTT. It is translated as CASSQDSQENEKLFF.

The rearrangement uses TRBV7-9 and TRBJ1-1; D gene unclear. The CDR3 spans 13 residues. Germline lookup yields CDR1 SEHNR and CDR2 FQNEAQ (reference sequence). Trimming pared 0 bases from V and 5 bases from J, leaving 7 bases between. The CDR3 nucleotides read TGTGCCAGCAGCTTAGCGGGCGTGACTGAAGCTTTCTTT. Translated, it gives CASSLAGVTEAFF.

The V gene is TRBV7-9, the J gene TRBJ2-1; 8 bases line up with TRBD2. J gave up 4 bases and V 5 bases, and 10 bases lay outside the gene matches. This CDR3 is built from 16 residues. The germline CDR1 and CDR2 sequences are SEHNR and FQNEAQ (reference sequence). The CDR3 loop is CASSGYRLAKYNEQFF. The CDR3 DNA is TGTGCCAGCAGCGGATACCGACTAGCGAAGTACAATGAGCAGTTCTTC.

The J gene is TRBJ2-1, the V gene TRBV19; tentative D call: TRBD2 (6 bases). Trimming left V 2 bases short and J 4 bases short, with 12 bases between. Looked up from germline, CDR1 is LNHDA and CDR2 is SQIVND (reference sequence). This CDR3 is built from 15 residues. The DNA of the CDR3 is TGTGCCAGTAGTATAATACTAGCTAGGTACAATGAGCAGTTCTTC. This encodes CASSIILARYNEQFF.

The genes are TRBV28 and TRBJ2-1; TRBD2 matches at 7 bases. The CDR3 totals 17 residues. Trimming removed 8 bases from V and 8 bases from J; junction bases left unmatched: 21. CDR1 MDHEN and CDR2 SYDVKM come from the germline V gene. The CDR3 DNA follows: TGTGCCAGCCAACCCCTCGGGAGGCTAGTGGGATTCGATGAGCAGTTCTTC. It is translated as CASQPLGRLVGFDEQFF.

The chain employs TRBV18 and TRBJ2-7; 11 nucleotides line up with TRBD1. From germline, CDR1 is KGHSH and CDR2 LQKENI. The CDR3 runs 16 residues. Trimming removed 3 bases from V and 3 bases from J; junction bases left unmatched: 7. CDR3 region: CASSPRSGTGGYEQYF. The CDR3 region has the DNA TGTGCCAGCTCACCTCGCTCCGGGACAGGGGGCTACGAGCAGTACTTC.

This chain uses TRBV7-9 with TRBJ1-2; no reliable D call. V was pared by 0 bases and J by 6 bases, with 11 bases between. In germline, CDR1 is SEHNR, CDR2 FQNEAQ (reference sequence). CDR3 size: 14 residues. The CDR3 DNA reads as TGTGCCAGCAGCTTAGCGATGGAGGGAGATGGCTACACCTTC. It yields the protein CASSLAMEGDGYTF.

The V gene is TRBV30, the J gene TRBJ1-5; no definite D call. This CDR3 contains 14 residues. Looked up from germline, CDR1 is GTSNPN and CDR2 is SVGIG (reference sequence). The V gene lost 4 bases and the J gene lost 3 bases, with 13 bases spanning the gap. The CDR3 reads CAWNLGSFNQPQHF. In nucleotides, the CDR3 is TGTGCCTGGAATTTGGGGAGTTTCAATCAGCCCCAGCATTTT.

V and J are TRBV24-1 and TRBJ2-2; perhaps TRBD2 as D (6 bases). From germline, CDR1 is KGHDR and CDR2 SFDVKD. The CDR3 consists of 16 residues. Trimming took 4 bases from V and 4 from J, leaving 15 bases between them. CDR3 loop: CATSDAGTSTTGELFF. CDR3 DNA sequence: TGTGCCACCAGTGACGCCGGGACTTCGACCACCGGGGAGCTGTTTTTT.

The chain has TRBV19 and TRBJ1-2; TRBD1 aligns across 11 bases. Germline lookup yields CDR1 LNHDA and CDR2 SQIVND (reference sequence). The CDR3 contains 14 residues. J gave up 8 bases and V 4 bases, and 6 bases lay outside the gene matches. As DNA, the CDR3 is TGTGCCAGTAGTAAGGACAGGGGGCCGTCGGGCTACACCTTC. Translation: CASSKDRGPSGYTF.